The 30 T cell receptor beta chains given below trace back to one sample, sequenced in a study of cytomegalovirus exposure and HLA in healthy donors (dated by TCRdb to 2016 to 2017). The library was made by the immunoSEQ multiplex PCR assay. A mixture of 60 forward primers for TCR Vbeta segments and 13 reverse primers for TCR Jbeta segments was used in the multiplex PCR. TCRdb re-hosts the immuneACCESS table, in-frame sequences only. Its copies lack some clones; in the studies checked, an unresolved V gene accounts for under half of them, and the cause for the rest is not known. Across this sample there are over 85,000 clones, with over 60% seen only once. The top ten clonotypes cover around a tenth of the sample. The material sequenced was PBMCs. The receptors derive from a male donor in good health and CMV-seropositive.

The gene calls are TRBV7-6 and TRBJ2-3; 8 bases fit TRBD1. The CDR3 runs to 15 residues. Germline CDR1 and CDR2: SGHVS and FNYEAQ. The junction had 5 bases not matched to a gene; V was cut back by 2 bases and J by 4 bases. CDR3 DNA: TGTGCCAGCAGCTTACCCAGGGGGCGCTCAGATACGCAGTATTTT. Its translation: CASSLPRGRSDTQYF.

The genes are TRBV7-8 and TRBJ1-6; 11 nucleotides match TRBD1. Per the germline V gene, CDR1 is SGHVS and CDR2 is FQNEAQ. V gave up 5 bases and J gave up 11 bases; unmatched junction bases: 14. This CDR3 has 17 residues. CDR3: CASSPRTGGAGETPLHF. The CDR3, as DNA: TGTGCCAGCAGCCCCAGGACAGGGGGCGCGGGAGAAACACCCCTCCACTTT.

This chain connects TRBV7-3 to TRBJ2-3; maybe TRBD2 (6 bases). Trimming took off 6 bases at V and 5 bases at J, with 18 bases between the two ends. Per the germline V gene, CDR1 is SGHTA and CDR2 is FQGTGA. CDR3 size: 15 residues. The CDR3 reads CASSPGGALGDTQYF. The CDR3 nucleotides read TGTGCCAGCAGTCCCGGAGGGGCTCTAGGAGATACGCAGTATTTT.

The chain links TRBV15 to TRBJ2-7, with unresolved D. CDR1 and CDR2 (germline): LNHNV, YYDKDF (reference sequence). V was shortened by 0 bases and J by 4 bases, with 7 bases between the two germline ends. The CDR3 has 13 residues. CDR3 region: CATSRDPGYEQYF. The CDR3 DNA sequence: TGTGCCACCAGCAGAGATCCCGGGTACGAGCAGTACTTC.

J is TRBJ2-7 and V is TRBV5-1; 9 nucleotides match TRBD1. Germline values: CDR1 SGHRS, CDR2 YFSETQ. This CDR3 has 15 amino acids. The J segment lost 3 bases and the V segment lost 0 bases, leaving 4 bases of the junction unmatched. The CDR3, as DNA: TGCGCCAGCAGCTTGGCCTCGACAGGGGGCTACGAGCAGTACTTC. It codes for CASSLASTGGYEQYF.

The V and J genes are TRBV27 and TRBJ1-6; D is perhaps TRBD1 (6 bases). This CDR3 has 17 amino acids. Germline values: CDR1 MNHEY, CDR2 SMNVEV (reference sequence). Between the trimmed V and J ends, which lost 7 bases and 8 bases, there was a span of 24 bases. The CDR3 bases are TGTGCCAGCAAGGCCCAACAGGGCCACTTAAAGGATTCACCCCTCCACTTT. It yields the protein CASKAQQGHLKDSPLHF.

The chain combines TRBV6-5 with TRBJ2-7; TRBD2 aligns across 11 bases. This CDR3 region has 13 residues. Germline V gene data show CDR1 as MNHEY and CDR2 as SVGAGI. V trimming: 6 bases; J trimming: 2 bases; junction bases outside the gene matches: 0. This chain's CDR3 is CASRGLAAYEQYF. CDR3 bases: TGTGCCAGCAGGGGACTAGCGGCCTACGAGCAGTACTTC.

The chain has TRBV28 and TRBJ1-1; D is perhaps TRBD1 (5 bases). CDR1 and CDR2 from the germline V gene are MDHEN and SYDVKM. This CDR3 is built from 13 residues. The V and J ends lost 8 bases and 2 bases respectively, with 12 bases between them. The chain's CDR3 is CASWRDANTEAFF. DNA for the CDR3: TGTGCCAGCTGGCGGGACGCTAACACTGAAGCTTTCTTT.

The gene calls are TRBV10-3 and TRBJ1-2, with D unresolved. V lost 2 bases, J lost 7 bases, and 14 bases lay in between. This CDR3 spans 14 amino acids. Germline CDR1 reads ENHRY; CDR2 reads SYGVKD. CDR3 sequence (DNA): TGTGCCATCAGTGAGAGGAGGGAAGAACGTGGCTACACCTTC. This codes for CAISERREERGYTF.

This clone was seen a single time. This chain uses TRBV5-6 with TRBJ2-7; TRBD2 matches 7 bases. The CDR3 contains 14 residues. Germline V gene sequence: CDR1 SGHDT, CDR2 YYEEEE. The junction had 7 bases not matched to a gene; V was cut back by 4 bases and J by 3 bases. CDR3 nucleotides: TGTGCCAGCAGCCCCAACGGGAGGATCTACGAGCAGTACTTC. Its protein is CASSPNGRIYEQYF.

J is TRBJ1-2 and V is TRBV21-1; the DNA was not compared with TRBD1, the D call given in the table. TRBV21-1 is marked as a pseudogene. The CDR3 spans 19 residues. In nucleotides, the CDR3 is TGTGCCCACATCTTACGGGACACCGACAGGAGATGGGGTCTTTATGGCTACACCTTC. Translation: CAHILRDTDRRWGLYGYTF.

J is TRBJ2-3 and V is TRBV11-2; 9 bases map to TRBD2. The germline V gene has CDR1 SGHAT and CDR2 FQNNGV. CDR3 size: 15 residues. V lost 5 bases and J lost 2; bases outside the gene matches: 5. The CDR3 is CASSHSGSFTDTQYF. DNA for the CDR3: TGTGCCAGCAGCCATAGCGGGAGTTTCACAGATACGCAGTATTTT.

The J gene is TRBJ1-5, the V gene TRBV5-6; the D gene is possibly TRBD1 (6 bases). The CDR3 runs to 12 residues. Germline CDR1 and CDR2: SGHDT and YYEEEE. V gave up 7 bases and J gave up 6 bases, with 11 bases separating them. CDR3 loop: CASGLRGQPQHF. CDR3 bases: TGTGCCAGCGGGCTCAGGGGTCAGCCCCAGCATTTT.

The chain recombines TRBV27 with TRBJ2-7; tentative D call: TRBD1 (5 bases). The germline V gene has CDR1 MNHEY and CDR2 SMNVEV (reference sequence). CDR3 size: 14 residues. With 6 bases removed from V and 5 bases from J, the gap between germline ends came to 17 bases. The CDR3: CASSGQGPPNEQYF. The CDR3 DNA reads TGTGCCAGCAGCGGTCAGGGTCCCCCAAACGAGCAGTACTTC.

The chain joins TRBV2 to TRBJ2-2; TRBD2 might be the D (6 bases). CDR1 is SNHLY and CDR2 is FYNNEI in the germline V gene. Deletions cut 7 bases from V and 0 bases from J, with 15 bases between. The CDR3 has 16 amino acids. CDR3 DNA: TGTGCCAGCACAGCTAGCGACTCAACGAACACCGGGGAGCTGTTTTTT. It is translated as CASTASDSTNTGELFF.

The rearrangement uses TRBV6-6 and TRBJ1-2; the D is unclear. CDR3 length: 12 residues. The V gene's germline CDR1 is MNHNY and CDR2 SVGAGI (reference sequence). The germline V and J ends were trimmed by 3 bases and 2 bases, with 4 bases remaining between them. The CDR3 loop reads CASSYQNYGYTF. CDR3 nucleotides: TGTGCCAGCAGTTATCAGAACTATGGCTACACCTTC.

The chain is built from TRBV27 and TRBJ1-5, with TRBD1 matching over 8 bases. Germline-derived CDR1 and CDR2 are MNHEY and SMNVEV (reference sequence). With 5 bases clipped from V and 6 bases from J, the junction kept 6 bases outside the gene matches. The CDR3 runs to 14 residues. This CDR3 reads CASSPTGGSQPQHF. As DNA, the CDR3 is TGTGCCAGCAGTCCTACAGGGGGGAGTCAGCCCCAGCATTTT.

V is TRBV5-6 and J is TRBJ1-2; a possible D gene is TRBD1 (6 bases). Germline-derived CDR1 and CDR2 are SGHDT and YYEEEE. Trimming took off 4 bases at V and 4 bases at J, with 14 bases between the two ends. The CDR3 extends over 14 amino acids. DNA of the CDR3: TGTGCCAGCAGCCCTACTGGACAGCCCTATGGCTACACCTTC. It codes for CASSPTGQPYGYTF.

The chain uses TRBV4-3 and TRBJ2-2; D perhaps matches TRBD1 (6 bases). V was pared by 0 bases and J by 6 bases, with 11 bases between. The CDR3 sequence is 15 residues long. CDR1 is LGHNA, CDR2 YSLEER, per germline. CDR3 amino acids: CASSQDSGAAGELFF. The DNA for the CDR3 is TGCGCCAGCAGCCAAGATTCAGGGGCGGCCGGGGAGCTGTTTTTT.

This clone was counted a single time. This sequence joins TRBV7-9 and TRBJ1-5; D ambiguous. Per germline, CDR1 SEHNR and CDR2 FQNEAQ (reference sequence). The CDR3 is 13 residues long. Trimming left V 1 base short and J 5 bases short, with 6 bases between. The CDR3 spells CASSLGTYQPQHF. CDR3 coding DNA: TGTGCCAGCAGCTTAGGAACTTATCAGCCCCAGCATTTT. The whole variable domain, filled in from reference TRBV7-9 and TRBJ1-5, reads DTGVSQNPRHKITKRGQNVTFRCDPISEHNRLYWYRQTLGQGPEFLTYFQNEAQLEKSRLLSDRFSAERPKGSFSTLEIQRTEQGDSAMYLCASSLGTYQPQHFGDGTRLSIL.

The CDR3 region is CASSLGGLVWYF. CDR3 nucleotide sequence: TGTGCCAGCAGCTTAGGGGGCCTCGTTTGGTACTTC. The V and J genes are TRBV7-2 and TRBJ2-4; D might be TRBD1 (5 bases). The CDR3 is 12 residues long. The V gene's germline CDR1 is SGHTA and CDR2 FQGNSA. Trimming removed 1 base at V and 15 bases at J, with 13 bases between.

This clone was seen a few times. This chain links TRBV9 with TRBJ2-1; 8 bases are a match to TRBD2. The CDR3 has 17 residues. Germline CDR1 SGDLS, CDR2 YYNGEE. Trimming cost V 2 bases and J 3 bases; bases outside gene matches: 10. The CDR3 sequence is CASSVLDGRAVYNEQFF. The CDR3 DNA sequence: TGTGCCAGCAGCGTGCTCGACGGGAGGGCCGTCTACAATGAGCAGTTCTTC. Full variable domain (outside the CDR3, taken from reference TRBV9 and TRBJ2-1): DSGVTQTPKHLITATGQRVTLRCSPRSGDLSVYWYQQSLDQGLQFLIQYYNGEERAKGNILERFSAQQFPDLHSELNLSSLELGDSALYFCASSVLDGRAVYNEQFFGPGTRLTVL.

The V and J genes are TRBV11-1 and TRBJ1-6, with TRBD1 identical over 7 bases. Trimming at V came to 5 bases and at J to 7 bases, leaving 5 bases not matched to a gene. The length of the CDR3 is 14 residues. Germline lookup yields CDR1 SGHAT and CDR2 FQDESV (reference sequence). The CDR3 sequence: CASSRGTANSPLHF. The CDR3 nucleotides are TGTGCCAGCAGCCGAGGGACAGCCAATTCACCCCTCCACTTT.

The CDR3, as DNA: TGTGCCAGTAGGAACAGGGGCTTTAGCACAGATACGCAGTATTTT. As protein: CASRNRGFSTDTQYF. This chain links TRBV19 with TRBJ2-3, with 7 nucleotides matching TRBD1. Germline lookup yields CDR1 LNHDA and CDR2 SQIVND (reference sequence). The CDR3 contains 15 residues. The junction had 6 bases not matched to a gene; V was cut back by 6 bases and J by 0 bases.

This clone was recorded only once. The rearrangement links TRBV6-5 to TRBJ2-6; 10 bases map to TRBD1. Looked up from germline, CDR1 is MNHEY and CDR2 is SVGAGI. The CDR3 is made up of 15 amino acids. Trimming at V came to 0 bases and at J to 13 bases, leaving 6 bases not matched to a gene. The CDR3 region has the DNA TGTGCCAGCAGTTACTCGGGACAGGGGTCATATGTCCTGACTTTC. It translates to CASSYSGQGSYVLTF.

The V and J genes are TRBV7-2 and TRBJ2-7, with D perhaps TRBD1 (5 bases). The germline V gene encodes CDR1 SGHTA and CDR2 FQGNSA. The CDR3 sequence is 14 residues long. V was shortened by 0 bases and J by 6 bases, with 12 bases between the two germline ends. The CDR3 here is CASSLAWQGREQYF. CDR3 nucleotide sequence: TGTGCCAGCAGCTTAGCTTGGCAGGGTCGCGAGCAGTACTTC.

Comment on this clone: An end of the junction differs from the germline gene, which may be a read error. The chain joins TRBV7-9 to TRBJ2-1, with D possibly being TRBD2 (5 bases). Germline-derived CDR1 and CDR2 are SEHNR and FQNEAQ (reference sequence). The CDR3 sequence is 16 residues long. The CDR3 loop reads CSSSATKVGAIYEQFF. DNA of the CDR3: TGTTCCAGCAGCGCAACAAAGGTGGGAGCAATCTATGAGCAGTTCTTC.

This chain links TRBV28 with TRBJ1-2; D not certain. The germline gives CDR1 MDHEN, CDR2 SYDVKM. The CDR3 is 15 residues long. V was shortened by 3 bases and J by 4 bases, with 15 bases between the two germline ends. The CDR3 region is CASSFPLADAYGYTF. CDR3 nucleotides: TGTGCCAGCAGTTTCCCCCTGGCGGATGCCTATGGCTACACCTTC.

CDR3 sequence reads: CASSLVGSPYNEQFF. The DNA for the CDR3 is TGTGCCAGCAGCCTCGTGGGGAGCCCCTACAATGAGCAGTTCTTC. V usage is TRBV7-3 and J usage is TRBJ2-1, with TRBD2 as a possible D gene (5 bases). V lost 5 bases and J 2 bases, leaving 13 bases between the germline ends. CDR3 length: 15 residues. CDR1 is SGHTA, CDR2 FQGTGA, per germline.

The V call is TRBV6-1, the J call TRBJ2-2; 7 bases are shared with TRBD1. This CDR3 is built from 15 residues. Trimming at V came to 3 bases and at J to 11 bases, leaving 12 bases not matched to a gene. Germline CDR1 MNHNS, CDR2 SASEGT. The CDR3 spells CASSDHGTVLGELFF. The CDR3 DNA reads as TGTGCCAGCAGTGACCACGGGACAGTTCTCGGAGAGCTGTTTTTT.